Below, 21 T cell receptor beta chains from the same sample are listed, as sequenced in a study of molecular identifiers for immune sequencing clone quantification (dated by TCRdb to 2016 to 2018). Receptors were amplified or captured by PCR. The sample was run on an Illumina HiSeq 4000. The public reads were reanalyzed by TCRdb: fastp trimming at Q25, MiXCR alignment, in-frame beta chains only. Every distinct CDR3 protein forms one entry, paired with its most common genes and DNA. A total of some 650,000 distinct CDR3 sequences appear in this sample, less than 20% of them only once. The ten largest clones take up 0.75% to 0.95% of the sample. Source material: naive CD8+ T cells from blood, with Jurkat cell RNA spiked in. The sample's cell subset or site, from its label and the paper: FACS-sorted CD8+CD4-CCR7+CD45RA+ naive T cells. The receptor source for this set is a human donor in good health. Some libraries in this study had Jurkat cell RNA spiked in.

The rearrangement joins TRBV21-1 to TRBJ2-2; TRBD1, the table's D call, lacks a check against the DNA. TRBV21-1 is noted as a pseudogene. The CDR3 runs 17 residues. This chain's CDR3 is CASSNTDRGFNTGELFF. CDR3 DNA sequence: TGTGCCAGCAGCAATACGGACAGGGGGTTTAACACCGGGGAGCTGTTTTTT.

The gene calls are TRBV7-8 and TRBJ2-7; TRBD1 matches at 9 bases. Germline trimming cut 3 bases from V and 4 bases from J; bases unmatched to any gene: 7. The CDR3 is 15 amino acids. Per the germline V gene, CDR1 is SGHVS and CDR2 is FQNEAQ. CDR3 nucleotides: TGTGCCAGCAGCTTCGACAGGGGGAACTCGTACGAGCAGTACTTC. Its protein is CASSFDRGNSYEQYF.

The table lists this clonotype with many counts. The rearrangement links TRBV29-1 to TRBJ1-5, with a weak D call TRBD1 (5 bases). Germline CDR1 and CDR2: SQVTM and ANQGSEA. Trimming stripped 6 bases from V and 0 bases from J, with 21 bases between. There are 17 residues in the CDR3. Here the CDR3 DNA reads TGCAGCGTCAGGGCACGCGTCCCCATTTATAGCAATCAGCCCCAGCATTTT. Translation gives CSVRARVPIYSNQPQHF.

In its sample, this clonotype was seen a few times. The rearrangement joins TRBV20-1 to TRBJ2-7; 14 nucleotides align to TRBD2. Unmatched junction bases numbered 6, after V lost 6 bases and J lost 2 bases. The CDR3 contains 15 residues. Germline CDR1 and CDR2: DFQATT and SNEGSKA (reference sequence). CDR3 in DNA: TGCAGTGCCGAGAGACTAGCGGGAGGGACCTACGAGCAGTACTTC. Translated: CSAERLAGGTYEQYF.

As regards this clonotype: A clone one base away is much larger, so this may be a read error. This chain links TRBV6-5 with TRBJ2-3; D is unresolved. This CDR3 region has 16 residues. V was cut by 4 bases and J by 2 bases, with 16 bases left in between. Germline CDR1 and CDR2: MNHEY and SVGAGI. The CDR3 DNA is TGTGCCAGCAGTTCACGGACCCACCCGAACACAGATACGCAGTATTTT. This gives the protein CASSSRTHPNTDTQYF.

Ten or more counts support this clonotype. The genes are TRBV7-2 and TRBJ2-7, with 8 bases identical to TRBD2. CDR1 SGHTA and CDR2 FQGNSA come from the germline V gene. V lost 0 bases and J lost 5; bases outside the gene matches: 3. The CDR3 covers 14 residues. In nucleotides, the CDR3 is TGTGCCAGCAGCTTAGCTAGCGGGAAGGACGAGCAGTACTTC. Translation gives CASSLASGKDEQYF. Based on the CDR3 plus reference TRBV7-2 and TRBJ2-7, the full variable domain is GAGVSQSPSNKVTEKGKDVELRCDPISGHTALYWYRQSLGQGLEFLIYFQGNSAPDKSGLPSDRFSAERTGGSVSTLTIQRTQQEDSAVYLCASSLASGKDEQYFGPGTRLTVT.

Ten or more counts support this clonotype. The chain carries TRBV30 and TRBJ1-5; 10 bases fit TRBD1. Germline values: CDR1 GTSNPN, CDR2 SVGIG (reference sequence). J gave up 0 bases and V 0 bases, and 5 bases lay outside the gene matches. The CDR3 has 17 residues. The CDR3, as DNA: TGTGCCTGGAGTGTCGGGACAGGGGTCTATAGCAATCAGCCCCAGCATTTT. Its protein product is CAWSVGTGVYSNQPQHF.

The V call is TRBV27, the J call TRBJ1-2; 8 bases are shared with TRBD1. This CDR3 spans 15 amino acids. The V and J ends lost 4 bases and 2 bases, in that order; junction bases with no gene match: 6. Germline V gene sequence: CDR1 MNHEY, CDR2 SMNVEV (reference sequence). Written as DNA, the CDR3 is TGTGCCAGCAGTTGGCGCTCAGGGGGCAACTATGGCTACACCTTC. Translating gives CASSWRSGGNYGYTF.

V gene TRBV20-1 combines with J gene TRBJ2-7, with D perhaps matching TRBD1 or TRBD2 (5 bases each). This CDR3 spans 19 amino acids. The germline V and J ends were trimmed by 0 bases and 4 bases, with 28 bases remaining between them. From germline, CDR1 is DFQATT and CDR2 SNEGSKA (reference sequence). The CDR3 DNA reads as TGCAGTGCTAGAGACCCCTTTCCTGAGTGGCGCCCGGGGCGGTACGAGCAGTACTTC. Translating it yields CSARDPFPEWRPGRYEQYF.

This clonotype was recorded at least ten times. CDR3 nucleotide sequence: TGTGCCAGCAGTGAAGACGAAGCTAACTATGGCTACACCTTC. Protein product: CASSEDEANYGYTF. This chain connects TRBV6-2 or TRBV6-3 to TRBJ1-2, with no clear D. The CDR3 sequence is 14 residues long. Germline CDR1 and CDR2: MNHEY and SVGEGT. Trimming cost V 5 bases and J 0 bases, with 10 bases left between them.

This clonotype has a count of ten or more. This chain uses TRBV19 with TRBJ2-7, with 9 nucleotides matching TRBD1. V shed 3 bases, J shed 0 bases, and the junction held 3 bases outside the gene matches. CDR1 is LNHDA, CDR2 SQIVND, per germline (reference sequence). The CDR3 loop spans 15 amino acids. Written as DNA, the CDR3 is TGTGCCAGTAGTATGGGACAGGGAATCTCCTACGAGCAGTACTTC. Its protein product is CASSMGQGISYEQYF. Based on the CDR3 plus reference TRBV19 and TRBJ2-7, the full variable domain is DGGITQSPKYLFRKEGQNVTLSCEQNLNHDAMYWYRQDPGQGLRLIYYSQIVNDFQKGDIAEGYSVSREKKESFPLTVTSAQKNPTAFYLCASSMGQGISYEQYFGPGTRLTVT.

In this sample, this clonotype turned up a few times. The genes are TRBV30 and TRBJ1-5; D uncertain. CDR3 length equals 14 residues. CDR1 and CDR2 from the germline V gene are GTSNPN and SVGIG (reference sequence). The V and J ends lost 1 base and 0 bases respectively, with 7 bases between them. The CDR3 DNA is TGTGCCTGGAGTGCGGCAGCTAGCAATCAGCCCCAGCATTTT. Translating it yields CAWSAAASNQPQHF.

This clonotype was picked up many times. This chain joins TRBV2 and TRBJ1-4, with 8 bases matching TRBD1. This CDR3 comprises 15 residues. Per germline, CDR1 SNHLY and CDR2 FYNNEI. J lost 8 bases, V lost 4 bases, and 9 bases had no gene match. CDR3 nucleotides: TGTGCCAGCAGTGCTAGTCAGGGGGCGCGAGAAAAACTGTTTTTT. Translating gives CASSASQGAREKLFF.

This clonotype showed up just a few times. The V call is TRBV18, the J call TRBJ1-1; 7 bases line up with TRBD1. J lost 1 base, V lost 3 bases, and 2 bases had no gene match. Germline V CDR1 and CDR2: KGHSH, LQKENI. CDR3 length: 14 amino acids. The CDR3, as DNA: TGTGCCAGCTCACCGACAGGGAAGAACACTGAAGCTTTCTTT. Translated: CASSPTGKNTEAFF.

V and J are TRBV11-2 and TRBJ2-7, with TRBD2 matching 8 bases. V gave up 3 bases and J gave up 6 bases; unmatched junction bases: 16. The CDR3 spans 17 residues. The germline V gene has CDR1 SGHAT and CDR2 FQNNGV. CDR3 sequence (DNA): TGTGCCAGCAGCTTGGACCCCCTCCTGGCGGGAGGCTCCGAGCAGTACTTC. It translates to CASSLDPLLAGGSEQYF.

Remarks on this clonotype: This could be a read error, since a much larger clone is one nucleotide away. This chain connects TRBV2 to TRBJ2-1; possibly TRBD1 or TRBD2 for D (5 bases each). The CDR3 extends over 13 amino acids. Germline-derived CDR1 and CDR2 are SNHLY and FYNNEI. V was clipped by 0 bases and J by 9 bases, with 9 bases between them. The CDR3 reads CASSEAWGSEQFF. The CDR3 coding sequence is TGTGCCAGCAGTGAAGCTTGGGGGAGTGAGCAGTTCTTC.

This clonotype was seen more than once but under ten times. This rearrangement joins TRBV27 to TRBJ1-1; tentative D call: TRBD1 (6 bases). V lost 2 bases and J lost 3, with 13 bases in between. CDR3 size: 15 residues. The germline gives CDR1 MNHEY, CDR2 SMNVEV (reference sequence). CDR3 sequence: CASSLTQGYDTEAFF. CDR3 bases: TGTGCCAGCAGTTTAACCCAGGGGTATGACACTGAAGCTTTCTTT.

This clonotype occurred many times. The chain employs TRBV2 and TRBJ2-7, with D perhaps assigned TRBD1 or TRBD2 (5 bases each). V shed 5 bases and J shed 5 bases, with 16 bases lying between them. Germline loops: CDR1 SNHLY, CDR2 FYNNEI. The CDR3 is made up of 14 amino acids. The CDR3 nucleotides read TGTGCCAGCAGTCCCTCCGGGACGGCGAACGAGCAGTACTTC. Its protein product is CASSPSGTANEQYF.

This clonotype was observed many times. The rearrangement joins TRBV6-1 to TRBJ1-2; D is unresolved. The CDR3 has 11 amino acids. CDR1 and CDR2 (germline): MNHNS, SASEGT. V was pared by 10 bases and J by 3 bases, with 9 bases between. The CDR3 DNA follows: TGTGCCACCAAAGTAGACTATGGCTACACCTTC. As protein: CATKVDYGYTF.

This clonotype was seen at least ten times. The J gene is TRBJ2-7, the V gene TRBV20-1; possible D gene TRBD1, 6 bases. Germline CDR1 reads DFQATT; CDR2 reads SNEGSKA (reference sequence). The ends were cut back, 0 bases at V and 2 bases at J, with 14 bases in the middle. The length of the CDR3 is 15 residues. The CDR3 region is CSARDLLGATYEQYF. The CDR3 DNA follows: TGCAGTGCTAGAGATCTTTTGGGGGCAACCTACGAGCAGTACTTC.

Concerning this clonotype: A clone one base away is much larger, so this may be a read error. V gene TRBV28 combines with J gene TRBJ2-1; tentative D call: TRBD2 (6 bases). Germline values: CDR1 MDHEN, CDR2 SYDVKM. The CDR3 consists of 16 residues. CDR3 nucleotide sequence: TGTGCCGGCAGTTTGACTGGAGGGCTAGCTCTCAATGAGCAGTTCTTC. It translates to CAGSLTGGLALNEQFF.